What follows describes a single T cell receptor (beta chain). Its antigen is unknown. The sample has other DNA sequences that encode this CDR3 too. An assay was performed, and its level was deep. The assay was immunoSEQ multiplex PCR, and TCRdb's table has in-frame clones only and misses some. The data contain millions of clones, 85% to 95% of them singletons. The data derive from a study of shared clonotypes between healthy human individuals. Germline CDR1 is KGHSH and CDR2 is LQKENI. Unmatched junction bases numbered 0, after V lost 3 bases and J lost 5 bases. The CDR3 has 13 residues. Overall study results and limits: Rarefaction gave evidence that sorted-subset sequencing remained incomplete despite large depth. The four-donor shared clonotypes exceeded non-shared clonotypes in generation probability, with non-shared ones scoring lower.

The source is a man aged 18 to 29 in good health. The specimen was naive CD4+ T cells sorted from blood. Subset of the sample: CD45RA+ positively selected. The chain joins TRBV18 to TRBJ2-7, with 11 bases aligning to TRBD2. The CDR3 region has the DNA TGTGCCAGCTCACCGGGACTAGCGGACGAGCAGTACTTC. It codes for CASSPGLADEQYF.